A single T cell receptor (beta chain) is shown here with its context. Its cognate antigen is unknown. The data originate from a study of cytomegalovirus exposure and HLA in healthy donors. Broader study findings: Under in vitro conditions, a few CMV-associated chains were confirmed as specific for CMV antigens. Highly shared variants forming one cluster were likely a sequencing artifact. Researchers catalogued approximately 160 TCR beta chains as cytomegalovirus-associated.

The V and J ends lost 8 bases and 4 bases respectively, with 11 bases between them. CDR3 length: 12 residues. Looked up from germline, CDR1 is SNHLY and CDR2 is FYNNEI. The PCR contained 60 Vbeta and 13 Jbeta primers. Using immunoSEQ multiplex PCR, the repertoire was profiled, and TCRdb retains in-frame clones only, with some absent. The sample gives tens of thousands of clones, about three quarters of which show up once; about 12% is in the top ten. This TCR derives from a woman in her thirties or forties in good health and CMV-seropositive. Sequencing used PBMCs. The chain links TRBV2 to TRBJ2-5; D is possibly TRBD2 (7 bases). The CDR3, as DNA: TGTGCCAGCGGGGGGGCCGGAGAGACCCAGTACTTC. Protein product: CASGGAGETQYF.